This passage covers 25 T cell receptor beta chains from one sample sequenced in a study of T cells after yellow fever vaccination. TCRdb redid the calling of the 5' RACE reads with MiXCR, one entry per CDR3 protein. The sample lists approximately 330,000 distinct CDR3 sequences, 12% occurring once. Specimen: CD4+ T cells sorted from PBMCs, collected 15 days after the yellow fever booster vaccination. All receptors derive from a man aged 18 to 35 who received the YFV17D yellow fever vaccine.

J is TRBJ2-3 and V is TRBV11-2, with TRBD1 as a possible D gene (6 bases). CDR1 and CDR2 (germline): SGHAT, FQNNGV. The V end lost 7 bases, the J end lost 6 bases, and 8 bases lay between the germline ends. This CDR3 contains 11 residues. DNA for the CDR3: TGTGCCAGCAAGGGGGTTGATACGCAGTATTTT. It yields the protein CASKGVDTQYF.

This clonotype was seen only a few times. This chain joins TRBV6-2 or TRBV6-3 and TRBJ1-1; 8 bases fit TRBD1. This CDR3 contains 14 residues. V shed 6 bases and J 4 bases; nucleotides not matched to a gene: 7. Germline V CDR1 and CDR2: MNHEY, SVGEGT. The CDR3 sequence: CASSGQGGSTEAFF. Written as DNA, the CDR3 is TGTGCCAGCAGCGGACAGGGTGGTTCCACTGAAGCTTTCTTT.

This clonotype was picked up many times. V gene TRBV6-4 combines with J gene TRBJ2-6; D gene ambiguous. The V gene's germline CDR1 is MRHNA and CDR2 SNTAGT. V was cut by 6 bases and J by 0 bases, with 3 bases left in between. The CDR3 consists of 13 residues. CDR3 nucleotide sequence: TGTGCCAGCAGCTCCTCTGGGGCCAACGTCCTGACTTTC. This sequence encodes CASSSSGANVLTF.

V and J are TRBV6-5 and TRBJ1-1; possibly TRBD1 for D (6 bases). Germline loops: CDR1 MNHEY, CDR2 SVGAGI. This CDR3 region has 15 residues. V lost 7 bases and J lost 1, with 16 bases in between. CDR3: CASTQGWWANTEAFF. Written as DNA, the CDR3 is TGTGCCAGCACTCAGGGGTGGTGGGCGAACACTGAAGCTTTCTTT.

In this sample, this clonotype turned up a few times. The CDR3 sequence: CASSIETGYYEQYF. As DNA, the CDR3 is TGTGCCAGCAGTATTGAGACAGGGTACTACGAGCAGTACTTC. The chain combines TRBV6-1 with TRBJ2-7, with 7 bases identical to TRBD1. Trimming removed 5 bases from V and 3 bases from J; junction bases left unmatched: 7. CDR3 size: 14 residues. Germline CDR1 and CDR2: MNHNS and SASEGT.

The chain recombines TRBV4-1 with TRBJ1-4; 8 bases map to TRBD1. Losses at the gene ends were 0 bases for V and 3 bases for J; bases not matched to a gene: 6. Germline CDR1 reads MGHRA; CDR2 reads YSYEKL. The CDR3 is made up of 17 amino acids. As DNA, the CDR3 is TGCGCCAGCAGCCAAGATAGGACAGGGAAGCCTAATGAAAAACTGTTTTTT. Its translation: CASSQDRTGKPNEKLFF.

A few counts support this clonotype. CDR3 amino acids: CASSPRAGYEQYV. CDR3 nucleotide sequence: TGTGCCAGCAGTCCTCGGGCCGGCTACGAGCAGTACGTC. The chain recombines TRBV5-5 with TRBJ2-7; no reliable D call. V was pared by 5 bases and J by 3 bases, with 12 bases between. The CDR3 runs 13 residues. Germline V CDR1 and CDR2: SGHKS, YYEKEE (reference sequence).

This clonotype was found many times. The chain has TRBV5-1 and TRBJ2-5; TRBD2 matches 7 bases. CDR1 is SGHRS and CDR2 is YFSETQ in the germline V gene. V trimming: 4 bases; J trimming: 5 bases; junction bases outside the gene matches: 5. The CDR3 spans 13 residues. CDR3 loop: CASSGGGSETQYF. The CDR3 DNA reads TGCGCCAGCAGCGGCGGGGGAAGCGAGACCCAGTACTTC.

This clonotype was picked up many times. The CDR3 is CASSPGQGETQYF. The CDR3 DNA reads as TGTGCCAGCAGCCCCGGACAGGGAGAGACCCAGTACTTC. The rearrangement uses TRBV7-3 and TRBJ2-5; 8 bases are shared with TRBD1. Unmatched junction bases numbered 3, after V lost 5 bases and J lost 4 bases. Germline-derived CDR1 and CDR2 are SGHTA and FQGTGA. There are 13 residues in the CDR3.

The rearrangement uses TRBV4-2 and TRBJ2-3; 7 bases are a match to TRBD2. Germline CDR1 is LGHNA and CDR2 is YNFKEQ. The CDR3 totals 15 residues. With 4 bases clipped from V and 1 base from J, the junction kept 5 bases outside the gene matches. CDR3 loop: CASSRQRGGTDTQYF. The CDR3 DNA sequence: TGTGCCAGCAGCCGCCAGCGGGGAGGCACAGATACGCAGTATTTT.

This clonotype was seen more than once but under ten times. The chain joins TRBV6-6 to TRBJ1-2; D is undetermined. The germline CDR1 and CDR2 sequences are MNHNY and SVGAGI (reference sequence). The CDR3 covers 12 residues. With 7 bases removed from V and 8 bases from J, the gap between germline ends came to 14 bases. CDR3 nucleotide sequence: TGTGCCAGCACCAACCCCGTGACGGGCTACACCTTC. Protein product: CASTNPVTGYTF.

This clonotype has just a few counts. The chain has TRBV19 and TRBJ1-2, with a tentative D call TRBD1 (5 bases). The CDR3 loop spans 13 amino acids. V was shortened by 2 bases and J by 8 bases, with 12 bases between the two germline ends. The germline gives CDR1 LNHDA, CDR2 SQIVND (reference sequence). The CDR3 loop is CASSISGRAGYTF. CDR3 DNA sequence: TGTGCCAGTAGTATATCAGGGAGAGCGGGCTACACCTTC.

The V and J genes are TRBV7-2 and TRBJ2-3; weak D call: TRBD1 (6 bases). The CDR3 extends over 16 amino acids. Looked up from germline, CDR1 is SGHTA and CDR2 is FQGNSA. V was shortened by 5 bases and J by 4 bases, with 19 bases between the two germline ends. CDR3 amino acids: CASSAHTGKVADTQYF. The CDR3 DNA sequence: TGTGCCAGCAGCGCCCATACAGGGAAGGTAGCAGATACGCAGTATTTT.

The V call is TRBV6-4, the J call TRBJ2-3; a weak D match, TRBD1 (6 bases). Trimming left V 4 bases short and J 2 bases short, with 10 bases between. The CDR3 sequence is 14 residues long. Germline values: CDR1 MRHNA, CDR2 SNTAGT. CDR3 loop: CASSAGAHTDTQYF. For the CDR3, the DNA is TGTGCCAGCAGTGCAGGGGCCCACACAGATACGCAGTATTTT.

This clonotype was seen more than once but under ten times. The genes are TRBV7-8 and TRBJ2-5, with 12 bases identical to TRBD1. Germline V gene lookup returns CDR1 SGHVS and CDR2 FQNEAQ. This CDR3 has 16 amino acids. The V gene end was trimmed by 7 bases and the J gene end by 4 bases; junction bases not matched to a gene: 10. DNA for the CDR3: TGTGCCAGCATCGCCACCGGGACAGGGGGCTTAGAGACCCAGTACTTC. This codes for CASIATGTGGLETQYF.

This clonotype was seen a few times. The chain combines TRBV5-4 with TRBJ2-3; possible D gene TRBD2, 6 bases. Germline V gives CDR1 SGHNT, CDR2 YYREEE (reference sequence). The CDR3 is made up of 14 amino acids. With 1 base removed from V and 6 bases from J, the gap between germline ends came to 12 bases. The CDR3 is CASSLNSGWDTQYF. In DNA, the CDR3 is TGTGCCAGCAGCTTGAATAGCGGTTGGGATACGCAGTATTTT.

This clonotype was found a few times. The gene calls are TRBV5-4 and TRBJ2-5; D is uncertain. The CDR3 extends over 13 amino acids. The germline gives CDR1 SGHNT, CDR2 YYREEE (reference sequence). The V end lost 0 bases, the J end lost 5 bases, and 8 bases lay between the germline ends. Written as DNA, the CDR3 is TGTGCCAGCAGCTTGGGGCCTGAGGAGACCCAGTACTTC. It is translated as CASSLGPEETQYF.

The chain employs TRBV7-9 and TRBJ1-2; 8 nucleotides agree with TRBD1. This CDR3 contains 14 residues. Per the germline V gene, CDR1 is SEHNR and CDR2 is FQNEAQ (reference sequence). Losses at the gene ends were 5 bases for V and 8 bases for J; bases not matched to a gene: 10. The CDR3 DNA sequence: TGTGCCAGCAGCATCTCGACAGGGGATGAGGGCTACACCTTC. Its translation is CASSISTGDEGYTF.

The V gene is TRBV5-1, the J gene TRBJ1-2; 8 nucleotides align to TRBD1. Germline CDR1 reads SGHRS; CDR2 reads YFSETQ. Trimming cost V 4 bases and J 3 bases; bases outside gene matches: 8. The CDR3 has 15 amino acids. The CDR3, as DNA: TGCGCCAGCAGCCGACAGGGGAACGGTGACTATGGCTACACCTTC. Translating gives CASSRQGNGDYGYTF.

This clonotype came up many times. This chain links TRBV10-3 with TRBJ2-1; perhaps TRBD1 as D (7 bases). Germline V gives CDR1 ENHRY, CDR2 SYGVKD. This CDR3 is built from 14 residues. V dropped 8 bases and J dropped 6 bases, with 17 bases sitting between them. CDR3 region: CAIGGSDRLNEQFF. The CDR3 DNA is TGTGCCATCGGGGGGTCGGACAGGCTCAATGAGCAGTTCTTC.

This chain links TRBV7-9 with TRBJ1-1; D uncertain. Germline V gives CDR1 SEHNR, CDR2 FQNEAQ (reference sequence). This CDR3 is built from 14 residues. V lost 2 bases to trimming and J lost 2 bases, with 9 bases between them. CDR3 amino acids: CASSLSFRNTEAFF. DNA of the CDR3: TGTGCCAGCAGCTTATCGTTCAGAAACACTGAAGCTTTCTTT.

To note about this clonotype: At one end the junction does not follow the germline gene, possibly because of a read error. The CDR3 loop is CASSPLHGDQETQYF. CDR3 bases: TGTGCCAGCTCACCCTTACATGGGGACCAGGAGACCCAGTACTTC. The V and J genes are TRBV18 and TRBJ2-5; D tentatively reads TRBD1 or TRBD2 (5 bases each). Looked up from germline, CDR1 is KGHSH and CDR2 is LQKENI. This CDR3 has 15 residues.

This chain connects TRBV5-4 to TRBJ1-1; D is unresolved. CDR3 length: 14 amino acids. The V gene's germline CDR1 is SGHNT and CDR2 YYREEE (reference sequence). The V end was cut by 2 bases, the J end by 4 bases, with 12 bases between. CDR3: CASSFSGKGTEAFF. DNA for the CDR3: TGTGCCAGCAGCTTTTCGGGCAAGGGCACTGAAGCTTTCTTT.

This clonotype has more than one count but fewer than ten. This rearrangement joins TRBV30 to TRBJ1-4, with D maybe TRBD1 (5 bases). Deletions cut 2 bases from V and 3 bases from J, with 13 bases between. Per the germline V gene, CDR1 is GTSNPN and CDR2 is SVGIG (reference sequence). This CDR3 is built from 15 residues. The CDR3 DNA is TGTGCCTGGAGTAGAGGGGCAGGGTCTAATGAAAAACTGTTTTTT. Protein sequence: CAWSRGAGSNEKLFF.

The chain links TRBV14 to TRBJ1-1, with TRBD1 identical over 8 bases. The CDR3 is 14 amino acids. The ends lost 4 bases at V and 10 bases at J; junction bases unmatched: 11. The germline V gene encodes CDR1 SGHDN and CDR2 FVKESK. CDR3 sequence: CASSPRTGRERAFF. DNA of the CDR3: TGTGCCAGCAGCCCCCGGACAGGGAGGGAACGAGCTTTCTTT.